This T cell receptor (beta chain) was profiled in a study of blood T cell repertoires in COVID-19. Study context: The analysed material was cDNA or gDNA that came from T cells, B-cell-depleted T cells, or PBMCs.

Sequencing was performed with immunoSEQ multiplex PCR; in TCRdb, only in-frame clones are kept and a portion is missing. The table has tens of thousands of clones, approximately 80% seen once. This CDR3 spans 13 amino acids. Trimming stripped 3 bases from V and 0 bases from J, with 5 bases between. Germline assignment: CDR1 SGHTA and CDR2 FQGNSA. This sequence originates from a man aged 45-65 years with active COVID-19. Sequencing input: peripheral blood. The chain combines TRBV7-2 with TRBJ1-2; the D is unclear. CDR3 protein: CASSFSPNYGYTF. The CDR3 bases are TGTGCCAGCAGCTTCTCCCCTAACTATGGCTACACCTTC. Based on the CDR3 plus reference TRBV7-2 and TRBJ1-2, the full variable domain is GAGVSQSPSNKVTEKGKDVELRCDPISGHTALYWYRQSLGQGLEFLIYFQGNSAPDKSGLPSDRFSAERTGGSVSTLTIQRTQQEDSAVYLCASSFSPNYGYTFGSGTRLTVV.